This T cell receptor beta chain was sequenced in a study of T cells in localized non-small cell lung cancer. Findings of the study overall: One tumor region alone was sequenced, and heterogeneity therefore remains possible. Adjacent uninvolved lung tissue had the highest T cell clonality, exceeding tumor. Median around 62 top-100 tumor clones were shared with paired adjacent lung. Elevated blood T cell density was associated with longer overall survival.

CDR3 size: 15 residues. Per germline, CDR1 SGHAT and CDR2 FQNNGV. The V and J ends lost 2 bases and 7 bases, in that order; junction bases with no gene match: 8. Profiled with immunoSEQ multiplex PCR; TCRdb holds only in-frame clones, not every one. In the table there are more than 15,000 clones, about 88% of which are singletons. As concerns this clone: Its antigen is not identified.

The sequences come from peripheral blood, collected before any cancer treatment. This chain joins TRBV11-2 and TRBJ1-5, with TRBD1 matching over 7 bases. This sequence was found in a female donor of 60 years or more with stage III squamous cell lung carcinoma. DNA of the CDR3: TGTGCCAGCAGCTTACAGGGGTCAGGGGGGCAGCCCCAGCATTTT. Translating it yields CASSLQGSGGQPQHF. The whole variable domain, filled in from reference TRBV11-2 and TRBJ1-5, reads EAGVAQSPRYKIIEKRQSVAFWCNPISGHATLYWYQQILGQGPKLLIQFQNNGVVDDSQLPKDRFSAERLKGVDSTLKIQPAKLEDSAVYLCASSLQGSGGQPQHFGDGTRLSIL.